This paragraph reports one T cell receptor beta chain. The sample comes from a study of shared clonotypes between healthy human individuals. Clones were sequenced by immunoSEQ multiplex PCR, and TCRdb holds only the in-frame ones, with some missing. The data contain millions of clones, roughly 91% of them singletons. The germline V gene has CDR1 MDHEN and CDR2 SYDVKM. The CDR3 runs 13 residues. Between the trimmed V and J ends, which lost 11 bases and 0 bases, there was a span of 13 bases. Naive CD8 cells lacked CD45RO and underwent positive selection for CCR7, leaving out terminally differentiated effector memory CD45RA+ cells.

Specimen: naive CD8+ T cells from PBMCs. The chain joins TRBV28 to TRBJ1-1; D remains unclear. The sequence was obtained from a man aged 18 to 30 in good health. Some clones in this sample may be carry-over from other donors' samples. The CDR3 DNA sequence: TGTGCCGCGGCCGAATTAATGAACACTGAAGCTTTCTTT. Its protein is CAAAELMNTEAFF. Based on the CDR3 plus reference TRBV28 and TRBJ1-1, the full variable domain is DVKVTQSSRYLVKRTGEKVFLECVQDMDHENMFWYRQDPGLGLRLIYFSYDVKMKEKGDIPEGYSVSREKKERFSLILESASTNQTSMYLCAAAELMNTEAFFGQGTRLTVV.